This record concerns one TCR beta chain sequence. No antigen is known for it. With template switching, a universal primer site was added, and the cDNA carried unique molecular identifiers. One entry per CDR3 protein results from TCRdb running MiXCR on the 5' RACE reads. The sample shows 500,000 to 650,000 distinct CDR3 sequences, about 22% of them seen only once. This sample is drawn from a study of identical twins. The CDR3 runs to 12 residues. The V gene lost 4 bases and the J gene lost 6 bases, with 7 bases spanning the gap. Germline V gives CDR1 SNHLY, CDR2 FYNNEI. Findings and limits, study-wide: There is a chance that invariant MAIT and iNKT cells partially muddied zero-insertion analyses. Out-of-frame alpha sequences common to twins were enriched for low generation probability.

These data were also filed under a second study, of yellow fever vaccine responses in identical twins. As that report states: Reported findings indicate that twins' vaccine T cell responses seemed partially convergent, partially personalized.

Material: CD4+ T cells sorted from blood. The rearrangement links TRBV2 to TRBJ2-4; D gene uncertain. The source of this sequence is a woman younger than 30 in good health. The CDR3 sequence: CASSVGRNIQYF. For the CDR3, the DNA is TGTGCCAGCAGTGTTGGCAGAAACATTCAGTACTTC.